Sequencing of this TCR beta chain was carried out in a study of blood T cell repertoires in COVID-19. Study at large: Acute-phase and convalescent COVID-19 samples originated in the United States, Italy and Spain. Sample material is recorded as cDNA or gDNA derived from T cells, B-cell-depleted T cells, or PBMCs.

This clone was seen only a few times. Original data processing: Cell counts per sample came from amplifying reference gene primers. Some clones are missing from TCRdb's copy, which holds only in-frame ones; the method was immunoSEQ multiplex PCR. That table furnishes V, J and clone size, whereas the DNA furnished D and trimming. The data hold some 120,000 clones, with around four fifths observed a single time. The sequenced sample consisted of peripheral blood. This receptor was identified in a man aged 25-40 years with acute or convalescent COVID-19.

CDR3 nucleotides: TGTGCCAGCAGCCAAGGAATCGGGCGACAGGGGGCGTTACTCAATGAGCAGTTCTTC. Translated, it gives CASSQGIGRQGALLNEQFF. This rearrangement joins TRBV3-1 (or the pseudogene TRBV3-2) to TRBJ2-1, with 10 bases identical to TRBD1. CDR1 and CDR2 (germline): LGHDT, YNNKEL (reference sequence). There are 19 residues in the CDR3. With V trimmed by 1 base and J by 6 bases, 15 bases remained unmatched.